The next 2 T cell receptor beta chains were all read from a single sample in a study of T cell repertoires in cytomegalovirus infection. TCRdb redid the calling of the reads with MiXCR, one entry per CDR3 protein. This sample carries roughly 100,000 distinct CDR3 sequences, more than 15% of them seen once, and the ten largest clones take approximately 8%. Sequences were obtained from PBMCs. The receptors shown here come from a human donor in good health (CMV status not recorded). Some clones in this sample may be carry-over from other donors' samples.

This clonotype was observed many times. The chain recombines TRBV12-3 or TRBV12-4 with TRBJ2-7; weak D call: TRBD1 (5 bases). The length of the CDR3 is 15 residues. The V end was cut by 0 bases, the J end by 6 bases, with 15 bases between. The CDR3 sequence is CASSLALKGRAEQYF. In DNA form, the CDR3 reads TGTGCCAGCAGTTTAGCTTTGAAGGGGCGCGCCGAGCAGTACTTC.

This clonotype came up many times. The chain's CDR3 is CASSLVSLGAGGLNEQFF. The CDR3 nucleotides are TGTGCCAGCAGCTTAGTTTCGCTAGGTGCGGGGGGGCTGAATGAGCAGTTCTTC. The chain has TRBV7-2 and TRBJ2-1; 9 nucleotides agree with TRBD2. CDR1 and CDR2 from the germline V gene are SGHTA and FQGNSA. After removal of 1 base from V and 7 bases from J, the junction contained 14 bases not matched to a gene. The CDR3 length is 18 residues.